Below are 2 T cell receptor beta chains sequenced from a single sample in a study of cytomegalovirus exposure and HLA in healthy donors. PCR used 60 Vbeta primers and 13 Jbeta primers. Here immunoSEQ multiplex PCR was the method, and the copy in TCRdb shows in-frame clones only, minus some. Counted here are 100,000 to 150,000 clones, roughly 80% occurring once; the ten biggest clones make up 3.5% to 4%. Sequenced sample: PBMCs. These TCRs come from a man younger than 30 in good health and CMV-seropositive.

This clone was counted many times. The chain has TRBV27 and TRBJ2-1; a weak D match, TRBD2 (6 bases). The length of the CDR3 is 15 residues. CDR1 is MNHEY, CDR2 SMNVEV, per germline (reference sequence). Trimming took 6 bases from V and 7 from J, leaving 19 bases between them. The CDR3 region is CASRVERAQGNEQFF. CDR3 sequence (DNA): TGTGCCAGCAGAGTAGAGCGGGCCCAGGGTAATGAGCAGTTCTTC.

V is TRBV6-1 and J is TRBJ2-5; 7 bases align to TRBD1. The CDR3 is 16 amino acids. V dropped 1 base and J dropped 5; count of bases not matched to a gene: 10. Germline CDR1 is MNHNS and CDR2 is SASEGT. The CDR3 nucleotides read TGTGCCAGCAGTGAAGAGGGGGCGTTGGTTTGGGAGACCCAGTACTTC. The encoded protein is CASSEEGALVWETQYF.